These 28 T cell receptor beta chains were all obtained from the same sample, sequenced in a study of OX40 agonist ivuxolimab in advanced cancers. Only in-frame clones appear in the TCRdb table, and some are missing; sequencing was by immunoSEQ multiplex PCR. The table has approximately 60,000 clones, approximately 93% seen once. Source: CD4+ or CD8+ T cells sorted from blood, taken in a trial of the OX40 agonist ivuxolimab. The receptors originated from an adult with an advanced solid tumor such as melanoma, head and neck, liver or kidney cancer.

This chain uses TRBV7-6 with TRBJ2-7, with 7 bases identical to TRBD1. Germline CDR1 and CDR2: SGHVS and FNYEAQ. J was trimmed by 0 bases and V by 5 bases; bases with no gene match: 4. The CDR3 is made up of 14 amino acids. The CDR3 region is CASSTDRASYEQYF. The DNA of the CDR3 is TGTGCCAGCAGCACAGACAGGGCCTCCTACGAGCAGTACTTC. The entire variable domain, with the rest obtained from reference TRBV7-6 and TRBJ2-7, is as follows: GAGVSQSPRYKVTKRGQDVALRCDPISGHVSLYWYRQALGQGPEFLTYFNYEAQQDKSGLPNDRFSAERPEGSISTLTIQRTEQRDSAMYRCASSTDRASYEQYFGPGTRLTVT.

The J gene is TRBJ2-1, the V gene TRBV10-1; TRBD2 matches 11 bases. V shed 3 bases and J 7 bases; nucleotides not matched to a gene: 5. The CDR3 spans 15 residues. Germline lookup yields CDR1 WNHNN and CDR2 SYGVQD (reference sequence). The CDR3 reads CASSDPTSGKNEQFF. CDR3 DNA sequence: TGCGCCAGCAGTGATCCGACTAGCGGGAAGAATGAGCAGTTCTTC.

The chain joins TRBV6-5 to TRBJ2-6, with D uncertain. V was trimmed by 2 bases and J by 10 bases, leaving 3 bases between them. This CDR3 is built from 11 residues. Germline CDR1 and CDR2: MNHEY and SVGAGI. CDR3 sequence: CASSYENVLTF. The CDR3 coding sequence is TGTGCCAGCAGTTACGAGAACGTCCTGACTTTC.

This clone was seen just once. This sequence joins TRBV28 and TRBJ2-7, with D possibly being TRBD1 (6 bases). This CDR3 is 12 amino acids long. Between the trimmed V and J ends, which lost 5 bases and 8 bases, there was a span of 13 bases. CDR1 and CDR2 from the germline V gene are MDHEN and SYDVKM. The DNA for the CDR3 is TGTGCCAGCAGTCCGACAGGAACCAAGCAGTACTTC. It yields the protein CASSPTGTKQYF.

The J gene is TRBJ2-7, the V gene TRBV4-3; 11 bases map to TRBD1. V shed 0 bases, J shed 4 bases, and the junction held 2 bases outside the gene matches. Germline V lookup: CDR1 LGHNA, CDR2 YSLEER. This CDR3 spans 15 amino acids. The CDR3 here is CASSQEGTGGYEQYF. CDR3 nucleotide sequence: TGCGCCAGCAGCCAAGAAGGGACAGGGGGTTACGAGCAGTACTTC.

CDR3 sequence reads: CASSFSGYEQYF. CDR3 sequence (DNA): TGTGCCAGCAGTTTTAGCGGCTACGAGCAGTACTTC. The chain links TRBV28 to TRBJ2-7; D is possibly TRBD2 (6 bases). The CDR3 is 12 residues long. Germline CDR1 reads MDHEN; CDR2 reads SYDVKM. V dropped 3 bases and J dropped 3 bases, with 6 bases sitting between them. Looking up the rest from reference TRBV28 and TRBJ2-7 gives the full variable domain: DVKVTQSSRYLVKRTGEKVFLECVQDMDHENMFWYRQDPGLGLRLIYFSYDVKMKEKGDIPEGYSVSREKKERFSLILESASTNQTSMYLCASSFSGYEQYFGPGTRLTVT.

The chain links TRBV4-1 to TRBJ1-1; D perhaps matches TRBD1 (6 bases). Germline CDR1 MGHRA, CDR2 YSYEKL. V lost 5 bases to trimming and J lost 1 base, with 8 bases between them. The CDR3 sequence is 13 residues long. The CDR3 protein is CASSETGNTEAFF. CDR3 in DNA: TGCGCCAGCAGCGAGACAGGGAACACTGAAGCTTTCTTT.

This rearrangement joins TRBV10-1 to TRBJ2-1; 8 bases agree with TRBD1. After removal of 7 bases from V and 1 base from J, the junction contained 9 bases not matched to a gene. CDR1 and CDR2 from the germline V gene are WNHNN and SYGVQD (reference sequence). This CDR3 is built from 16 residues. The CDR3 loop is CASNFRTGNSYNEQFF. For the CDR3, the DNA is TGCGCCAGCAACTTTAGGACAGGGAATTCCTACAATGAGCAGTTCTTC.

J is TRBJ2-7 and V is TRBV6-5, with 7 nucleotides matching TRBD1. CDR1 is MNHEY, CDR2 SVGAGI, per germline. The CDR3 has 16 residues. The V gene end was trimmed by 3 bases and the J gene end by 4 bases; junction bases not matched to a gene: 12. CDR3 in amino acids: CASSYPLRQGGYEQYF. CDR3 nucleotides: TGTGCCAGCAGTTATCCCCTCAGACAGGGCGGGTACGAGCAGTACTTC.

This chain joins TRBV10-3 and TRBJ2-1; TRBD2 matches 13 bases. The CDR3 sequence is 20 residues long. Germline V CDR1 and CDR2: ENHRY, SYGVKD. V trimming: 4 bases; J trimming: 0 bases; junction bases outside the gene matches: 12. CDR3 protein: CAISGGLLAGGPSSYNEQFF. CDR3 coding DNA: TGTGCCATCAGTGGGGGCCTACTAGCGGGAGGGCCGAGCTCCTACAATGAGCAGTTCTTC.

V usage is TRBV2 and J usage is TRBJ2-2; D is ambiguous. Germline-derived CDR1 and CDR2 are SNHLY and FYNNEI. CDR3 size: 13 residues. V was shortened by 4 bases and J by 3 bases, with 6 bases between the two germline ends. CDR3 DNA sequence: TGTGCCAGCAGTGGCGACGACACCGGGGAGCTGTTTTTT. Translating it yields CASSGDDTGELFF.

J is TRBJ2-7 and V is TRBV29-1, with TRBD1 as a possible D gene (6 bases). The V gene lost 3 bases and the J gene lost 4 bases, with 10 bases spanning the gap. Germline lookup yields CDR1 SQVTM and CDR2 ANQGSEA. The length of the CDR3 is 12 residues. CDR3 sequence (DNA): TGCAGCGTTGAGGGGGCTGCGTACGAGCAGTACTTC. The encoded protein is CSVEGAAYEQYF.

This clone was picked up one time. The rearrangement uses TRBV5-4 and TRBJ2-5; 7 bases map to TRBD1. Germline V gene lookup returns CDR1 SGHNT and CDR2 YYREEE (reference sequence). V shed 7 bases and J 5 bases; nucleotides not matched to a gene: 8. The CDR3 is 13 amino acids. CDR3: CASGDRARETQYF. DNA for the CDR3: TGTGCCAGCGGCGACAGGGCCAGGGAGACCCAGTACTTC.

The rearrangement links TRBV27 to TRBJ2-1, with 8 bases that match TRBD2. V trimming: 6 bases; J trimming: 3 bases; junction bases outside the gene matches: 4. Germline values: CDR1 MNHEY, CDR2 SMNVEV (reference sequence). This CDR3 has 14 amino acids. This chain's CDR3 is CASSRTSSYNEQFF. Written as DNA, the CDR3 is TGTGCCAGCAGCCGGACTAGCAGCTACAATGAGCAGTTCTTC.

This clone has just one count. The genes are TRBV4-3 and TRBJ1-5, with no clear D. V was shortened by 4 bases and J by 5 bases, with 9 bases between the two germline ends. There are 13 residues in the CDR3. Per the germline V gene, CDR1 is LGHNA and CDR2 is YSLEER. Here the CDR3 DNA reads TGCGCCAGCAGCCGTCGTTGGGATCAGCCCCAGCATTTT. Its translation: CASSRRWDQPQHF.

V and J are TRBV2 and TRBJ2-2; a possible D gene is TRBD1 (6 bases). Trimming cost V 7 bases and J 2 bases, with 17 bases left between them. The V gene's germline CDR1 is SNHLY and CDR2 FYNNEI. The CDR3 length is 16 residues. The CDR3 nucleotides are TGTGCCAGCAATTACCCCGGGACACCTAACACCGGGGAGCTGTTTTTT. It specifies CASNYPGTPNTGELFF. The complete variable domain, with remaining parts taken from reference TRBV2 and TRBJ2-2, reads EPEVTQTPSHQVTQMGQEVILRCVPISNHLYFYWYRQILGQKVEFLVSFYNNEISEKSEIFDDQFSVERPDGSNFTLKIRSTKLEDSAMYFCASNYPGTPNTGELFFGEGSRLTVL.

This clone was recorded only once. The chain couples TRBV6-4 to TRBJ1-2; a weak D match, TRBD1 (6 bases). Trimming shortened V by 0 bases and J by 8 bases, and 13 bases separated the two germline ends. CDR1 and CDR2 from the germline V gene are MRHNA and SNTAGT. This CDR3 is 14 amino acids long. CDR3 DNA sequence: TGTGCCAGCAGTGACTCGACAGGCCTACGGGGCTACACCTTC. This encodes CASSDSTGLRGYTF.

The J gene is TRBJ2-7, the V gene TRBV21-1; no DNA check was done on the table's D call, TRBD2. TRBV21-1 is a pseudogene. This CDR3 is 18 amino acids long. The chain's CDR3 is CASSKGGGRRTHYYEQYF. The CDR3 DNA follows: TGTGCCAGCAGCAAAGGTGGCGGGAGGAGAACACACTACTACGAGCAGTACTTC.

CDR3 coding DNA: TGTGCCAGCATCCGCGTCTGGGGAGGAAGCCCCGCCAATCAGCCCCAGCATTTT. This codes for CASIRVWGGSPANQPQHF. The J gene is TRBJ1-5, the V gene TRBV28; no clear D. CDR1 MDHEN and CDR2 SYDVKM come from the germline V gene. Trimming left V 7 bases short and J 3 bases short, with 25 bases between. The CDR3 runs to 18 residues. Full variable domain (missing parts from reference TRBV28 and TRBJ1-5): DVKVTQSSRYLVKRTGEKVFLECVQDMDHENMFWYRQDPGLGLRLIYFSYDVKMKEKGDIPEGYSVSREKKERFSLILESASTNQTSMYLCASIRVWGGSPANQPQHFGDGTRLSIL.

This chain connects TRBV7-9 to TRBJ1-4, with 7 positions matching TRBD1. Germline trimming cut 4 bases from V and 6 bases from J; bases unmatched to any gene: 5. The germline gives CDR1 SEHNR, CDR2 FQNEAQ (reference sequence). The CDR3 covers 14 residues. CDR3: CASSSQGNHEKLFF. The CDR3 DNA reads TGTGCCAGCAGCTCACAGGGGAACCATGAAAAACTGTTTTTT.

The rearrangement joins TRBV14 to TRBJ1-1; 7 nucleotides line up with TRBD1. The CDR3 covers 14 residues. In germline, CDR1 is SGHDN, CDR2 FVKESK. With V trimmed by 0 bases and J by 8 bases, 6 bases remained unmatched. CDR3 in DNA: TGTGCCAGCAGCCAAGAACCGGGACAGCCGGAAGCTTTCTTT. It specifies CASSQEPGQPEAFF.

In this sample, this clone is large. The V and J genes are TRBV28 and TRBJ1-2; a weak D match, TRBD1 (6 bases). This CDR3 region has 14 residues. CDR1 and CDR2 from the germline V gene are MDHEN and SYDVKM. The V end lost 1 base, the J end lost 3 bases, and 9 bases lay between the germline ends. Here the CDR3 DNA reads TGTGCCAGCAGTTTATTGGGGGCGTACTATGGCTACACCTTC. It yields the protein CASSLLGAYYGYTF.

The V call is TRBV19, the J call TRBJ1-5; D is unresolved. This CDR3 is built from 14 residues. The germline CDR1 and CDR2 sequences are LNHDA and SQIVND (reference sequence). In nucleotides, the CDR3 is TGTGCAATCGGGCCGCGAAGGAGCAATCAGCCCCAGCATTTT. This translates into CAIGPRRSNQPQHF. The full variable domain, rest sourced from reference TRBV19 and TRBJ1-5, is DGGITQSPKYLFRKEGQNVTLSCEQNLNHDAMYWYRQDPGQGLRLIYYSQIVNDFQKGDIAEGYSVSREKKESFPLTVTSAQKNPTAFYLCAIGPRRSNQPQHFGDGTRLSIL.

The DNA of the CDR3 is TGTGCCAGCAGCTCCCCCCGGACAGGGACGTCCTACGAGCAGTACTTC. Translating gives CASSSPRTGTSYEQYF. V and J are TRBV7-9 and TRBJ2-7; 8 nucleotides match TRBD1. The CDR3 is 16 amino acids. Unmatched junction bases numbered 9, after V lost 4 bases and J lost 1 base. The V gene's germline CDR1 is SEHNR and CDR2 FQNEAQ (reference sequence).

This clone was seen a few times. The chain combines TRBV7-9 with TRBJ2-5; 13 nucleotides agree with TRBD2. Trimming removed 3 bases from V and 2 bases from J; junction bases left unmatched: 12. Germline V gene data show CDR1 as SEHNR and CDR2 as FQNEAQ (reference sequence). This CDR3 contains 19 residues. CDR3 region: CASSFGLAGALTNQETQYF. The CDR3 bases are TGTGCCAGCAGCTTCGGACTAGCGGGAGCCTTAACTAATCAAGAGACCCAGTACTTC. The whole variable domain, remainder taken from reference TRBV7-9 and TRBJ2-5, is DTGVSQNPRHKITKRGQNVTFRCDPISEHNRLYWYRQTLGQGPEFLTYFQNEAQLEKSRLLSDRFSAERPKGSFSTLEIQRTEQGDSAMYLCASSFGLAGALTNQETQYFGPGTRLLVL.

The CDR3 protein is CASSIAGDTPVNEQFF. CDR3 in DNA: TGTGCCAGTAGTATAGCAGGGGACACGCCTGTTAATGAGCAGTTCTTC. This chain joins TRBV19 and TRBJ2-1; a possible D gene is TRBD1 (6 bases). Germline CDR1 reads LNHDA; CDR2 reads SQIVND (reference sequence). This CDR3 contains 16 residues. V lost 1 base, J lost 7 bases, and 17 bases lay in between.

The chain joins TRBV4-1 to TRBJ1-2, with 8 bases aligning to TRBD1. The CDR3 totals 18 residues. Germline CDR1 MGHRA, CDR2 YSYEKL. The V gene end was trimmed by 0 bases and the J gene end by 2 bases; junction bases not matched to a gene: 11. The CDR3 sequence: CASSQDRGTGQINYGYTF. CDR3 nucleotides: TGCGCCAGCAGCCAAGATCGGGGGACAGGCCAGATAAACTATGGCTACACCTTC.

Details on this clone: The same CDR3 is also encoded by other DNA sequences in this sample. CDR3 in DNA: TGCAGCGTTGAAGACAGTGGAAACACCATATATTTT. This codes for CSVEDSGNTIYF. This rearrangement joins TRBV29-1 to TRBJ1-3; D gene ambiguous. In germline, CDR1 is SQVTM, CDR2 ANQGSEA. The CDR3 is 12 residues long. Trimming took off 0 bases at V and 3 bases at J, with 3 bases between the two ends.